This T cell receptor beta chain was obtained from a study of identical twins listed by TCRdb under 2016. Study-wide context: To test whether fetal clonotypes persist, this study deep-sequenced TCR alpha and beta repertoires from monozygotic twins, from unrelated adults of various ages, and from cord blood. To rule out contamination, replicate twin experiments were performed at different times with different library preparation protocols. Summary of the overall study and its limitations: Zero-insertion analyses could be partly confounded by invariant T cells such as MAIT and iNKT, although diverse VJ usage argued against such confounding for most clonotypes. Compared with coincidental sharing between unrelated individuals, an excess of low generation-probability sequences was observed among out-of-frame TCR alpha sequences shared between twins. Recombination models systematically underestimated out-of-frame TCR alpha sharing in monozygotic twins but agreed with sharing between unrelated individuals. In beta out-of-frame sequences, excess twin sharing was weaker, because having fewer shared sequences lowered the signal-to-noise ratio. Fewer insertions were carried by abundant cord blood beta clonotypes, a similar but weaker trend appeared in young adult naive repertoires, and no such trend appeared in memory repertoires. Because the same donors could not be followed over many years, conclusions were based on cross-sectional statistical analysis.

The library was built by means of 5' RACE. The data were produced on an Illumina HiSeq 2000. Template switching added a universal primer binding site, and the final cDNA carried a unique molecular identifier that allowed TCR cDNA molecules to be counted accurately. First-strand cDNA for TCR alpha and beta chains was synthesized from specific primers in the conserved constant-segment region. To control for contamination, every cDNA library was double barcoded, receiving both a SMART-Mk sample barcode and Illumina barcodes. Two successive PCR steps introduced TruSeq adapter sequences along with Illumina sample barcodes. TCR alpha and beta cDNA libraries were sequenced on the Illumina HiSeq platform with custom primers. Processing in the source paper ran as follows. Unique molecular identifiers were extracted from raw reads with MiGEC, and CDR3 positions were determined with MiXCR. For each individual, recombination models were inferred using an EM algorithm with the repgenHMM and IGoR tools. The tcR package in R was used for shared clonotype analysis, with sharing normalized by the product of cloneset sizes. To study raw recombination without the effects of thymic and clonal selection, out-of-frame nonproductive sequences were analyzed. TCRdb reworked the public reads: Q25 trimming with fastp, MiXCR clone assembly, productive beta chains retained. Each CDR3 protein gets just one entry, which takes the most common genes and DNA from the rows behind it. TCRdb's processing, not the study's, gives the V and J calls here. This sample holds about 530,000 distinct CDR3 sequences; nearly 15% were observed only once. Roughly 0.4% of the sample rests with the top ten.

CDR1 and CDR2 (MNHEY, SVGEGT) derive from the germline V gene. The CDR3 sequence holds 14 residues, the cysteine and phenylalanine included. Only the CDR3 region is kept as DNA, spanning 42 bases read in frame from base 1. V and J lose 2 bases and 5 bases, and a span of 12 bases separates them. All donors were healthy Caucasians. Three pairs of female monozygotic twins, all aged about 18 to 29 years, were included in the twin cohort. Positive isolation kits from Invitrogen were used to isolate CD4+ and CD8+ T cell populations. This clonotype was observed a handful of times. What antigen it recognizes has not been identified. No quality values exist for individual bases; no much larger clone is one base distant. These same records also appear under a second study, on yellow fever vaccine responses in identical twins. Per that second paper: The authors reported that the T cell response to vaccination in identical twins appeared partly convergent and partly personalized. Focusing on identical twins, the study followed the T cell clones that responded to the vaccine, and did so with precision.

The chain was built from TRBV6-2 or TRBV6-3 and TRBJ2-5; TRBD1 is a weak D gene call, 6 bases matching. This clonotype was sampled from a woman younger than 30 in good health. The sample was CD4+ T cells sorted from blood. The base sequence is TGTGCCAGCAGTTACAATGGGGGCGCTGAGACCCAGTACTTC. It translates to CASSYNGGAETQYF.